The sequence of this T cell receptor beta chain was determined in a study of Graves' ophthalmopathy and Graves' hyperthyroidism. Study at large: Blood was drawn at initial diagnosis, before any treatment.

In its sample, this clonotype was seen many times. Its antigen is currently unknown. Ophthalmopathy was moderately-to-severely active, CAS at least 3, NOSPECS at least 4, lasting under 3 months. Diagnosis relied on clinical symptoms, serum thyroxine, TRAb, thyroid ultrasound and orbital computed tomography. For repertoire sequencing, the TCR beta CDR3 regions were amplified from RNA transcripts. Second-round multiplex PCR came after first-round RT-PCR with HTBI primers. TCRdb re-derived calls from the multiplex PCR reads in MiXCR, one entry per CDR3 protein. The table lists 350,000 to 400,000 distinct CDR3 sequences, around 17% of them singletons. Broader study findings: This model predicted ophthalmopathy progression (sensitivity 70% to 71%, specificity about 72%).

V lost 5 bases, J lost 1 base, and 3 bases stayed unmatched. Germline CDR1 is KGHSH and CDR2 is LQKENI. The CDR3 is made up of 15 amino acids. The V gene is TRBV18, the J gene TRBJ2-2, with 8 bases that match TRBD1. Source material: peripheral blood. The sequence came from a woman aged 18-29 years with Graves' ophthalmopathy. CDR3 DNA sequence: TGTGCCAGCTCAGGGACAGGAGTGAACACCGGGGAGCTGTTTTTT. It translates to CASSGTGVNTGELFF.